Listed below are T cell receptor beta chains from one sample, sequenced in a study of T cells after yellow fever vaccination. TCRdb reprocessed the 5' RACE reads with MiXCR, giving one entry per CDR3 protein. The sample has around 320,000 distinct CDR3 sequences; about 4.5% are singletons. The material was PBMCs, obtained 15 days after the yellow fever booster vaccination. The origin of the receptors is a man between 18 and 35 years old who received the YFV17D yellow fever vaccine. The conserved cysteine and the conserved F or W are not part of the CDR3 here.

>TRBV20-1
SAIVAGANPQETQY
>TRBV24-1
ATSDYGIEQF
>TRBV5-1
ASRRDAGSGNTIY
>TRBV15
ATSTGQGEYTDTQY
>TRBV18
ASSGTGGDEQF
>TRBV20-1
SARIGAGADTQY
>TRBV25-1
ASSESPLFNYGYT
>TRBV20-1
SARDSRGSDTQY
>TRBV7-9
ASSADWRQETQY
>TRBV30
AWSRLTGSYGYT
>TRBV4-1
ASSQVGEVSPSYVVLT
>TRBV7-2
ASSLIGSNQPQH
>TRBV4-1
ASSQRRPNGEKLF
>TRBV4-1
ASSLLRDRGGSPLH
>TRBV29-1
SVSDYRKAF
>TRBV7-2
ASSPRGLLAGGADTQY
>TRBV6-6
ASNWVGDGSYEQY
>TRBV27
ASSFAGTETQY
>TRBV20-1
SAPVTNNSPLH
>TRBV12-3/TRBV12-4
ASSLFVSGANVLT
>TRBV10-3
AIRDREGAYGYT
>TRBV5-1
ASSLAAGSHYGYT
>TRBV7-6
ASSPHGRQPLH
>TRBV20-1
SAGRGVRSYNSPLH
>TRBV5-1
ASSFIPRGSYNSPLH
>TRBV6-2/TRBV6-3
ATRDSNQPQH
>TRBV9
ASSPWTGTMNYGYT
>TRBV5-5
ASSFIPGEGDTQY
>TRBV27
ASRPSEAYNEKLF
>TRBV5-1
ASSPSSPNKPETQY